A selection of T cell receptor beta chains follows, all from one sample in a study of T cells in Graves' hyperthyroidism and ophthalmopathy. TCRdb processed the multiplex PCR reads anew with MiXCR; each CDR3 protein has one entry. The sample lists some 340,000 distinct CDR3 sequences, around 15% seen once, with 34% in the top ten. Sequences were obtained from blood. The origin of the receptors is a woman in her thirties or forties with Graves' ophthalmopathy. CDR3s include the opening cysteine and the closing phenylalanine or tryptophan. A D gene is named only where the DNA matches it firmly. Clone sizes are given selectively: once, few, many, or a class where the clone is expanded.

v_call	j_call	clone_size	d_call	cdr3_aa	cdr3_nt
TRBV20-1	TRBJ2-1	few	NA	CSARGWDYNEQFF	TGCAGTGCTAGGGGTTGGGATTACAATGAGCAGTTCTTC
TRBV3-1	TRBJ1-6	many	NA	CASSQGGRGNNSPLHF	TGTGCCAGCAGCCAAGGCGGCCGAGGGAATAATTCACCCCTCCACTTT
TRBV27	TRBJ2-7	many	NA	CASALRGTYEQYF	TGTGCCAGCGCCCTTAGGGGAACCTACGAGCAGTACTTC
TRBV19	TRBJ1-1	few	NA	CAASPMFSSTEAFF	TGTGCCGCTTCCCCAATGTTTTCGAGCACTGAAGCTTTCTTT
TRBV20-1	TRBJ1-2	few	TRBD1	CSVDRTGTKEYTF	TGCAGTGTCGACCGGACAGGAACTAAGGAATACACCTTC
TRBV9	TRBJ2-2	NA	TRBD2	CASSVGASGRAGELFF	TGTGCCAGCAGCGTAGGAGCTAGCGGGAGAGCCGGGGAGCTGTTTTTT
TRBV29-1	TRBJ2-3	many	NA	CSVVADGDTQYF	TGCAGCGTTGTGGCAGACGGAGATACGCAGTATTTT
TRBV29-1	TRBJ2-5	many	NA	CSVVWQVQETQYF	TGCAGCGTTGTGTGGCAGGTCCAAGAGACCCAGTACTTC
TRBV12-5	TRBJ2-3	NA	NA	CASGLTHLGTGSTDTQYF	TGTGCTAGTGGTTTGACTCACCTTGGGACGGGAAGCACAGATACGCAGTATTTT
TRBV5-1	TRBJ2-4	NA	NA	CASSPEGGNIQYF	TGCGCCAGCAGCCCGGAGGGGGGGAACATTCAGTACTTC
TRBV28	TRBJ2-6	few	NA	CASSLGRGGSGANVLTF	TGTGCCAGCAGTTTAGGCAGGGGTGGCTCTGGGGCCAACGTCCTGACTTTC
TRBV11-2	TRBJ2-5	many	NA	CASSLVRQQETQYF	TGTGCCAGCAGCTTAGTCCGGCAGCAAGAGACCCAGTACTTC
TRBV20-1	TRBJ2-3	NA	TRBD2	CSASVSSGTTDTRYF	TGCAGTGCTAGTGTATCTAGCGGGACAACAGATACGCGGTATTTT
TRBV5-5	TRBJ1-1	many	NA	CASSLRPKNTEAFF	TGTGCCAGCAGCTTAAGACCGAAGAACACTGAAGCTTTCTTT
TRBV24-1	TRBJ2-1	many	NA	CATSDAPRTGDNEQFF	TGTGCCACCAGTGATGCACCTAGGACGGGAGACAATGAGCAGTTCTTC
TRBV20-1	TRBJ2-1	few	TRBD2	CSARSAGGIYNEQFF	TGCAGTGCCAGATCTGCGGGAGGCATCTACAATGAGCAGTTCTTC
TRBV4-1	TRBJ2-7	NA	TRBD1	CASSQGQGVTYEQYF	TGCGCCAGCAGCCAAGGACAGGGGGTGACCTACGAGCAGTACTTC
TRBV11-2	TRBJ2-7	NA	NA	CASSLGVAHGEQYF	TGTGCCAGCAGCTTAGGGGTAGCTCACGGGGAGCAGTACTTC
TRBV11-3	TRBJ1-6	NA	NA	CASSLRLNSPLHF	TGTGCCAGCAGCTTACGGTTGAATTCACCCCTCCACTTT
TRBV7-6	TRBJ2-1	few	TRBD2	CASSLDLAGGLRDEQFF	TGTGCCAGCAGCTTAGATCTAGCGGGGGGGCTTAGAGATGAGCAGTTCTTC
TRBV6-2/TRBV6-3	TRBJ2-3	few	NA	CASSYRPGTFGRTDTQYF	TGTGCCAGCAGTTACCGTCCCGGGACATTTGGGAGGACAGATACGCAGTATTTT
TRBV6-1	TRBJ1-1	many	NA	CASNAWAEAFF	TGTGCCAGCAACGCGTGGGCTGAAGCTTTCTTT
TRBV28	TRBJ2-7	NA	TRBD1	CASSPLTGDEQYF	TGTGCCAGCAGCCCTCTCACAGGGGACGAGCAGTACTTC
TRBV7-8	TRBJ2-7	NA	NA	CASSHDSWEQYF	TGTGCCAGCAGCCACGACTCCTGGGAGCAGTACTTC
TRBV5-1	TRBJ1-1	few	NA	CASSFKGFKTEAFF	TGCGCCAGCAGCTTCAAGGGGTTCAAGACTGAAGCTTTCTTT
TRBV3-1	TRBJ1-5	many	NA	CASSPGRGQPQHF	TGTGCCAGCAGCCCAGGAAGGGGTCAGCCCCAGCATTTT
TRBV6-2/TRBV6-3	TRBJ2-1	many	NA	CASTTGSSYNEQFF	TGTGCCAGCACAACAGGTAGCTCCTACAATGAGCAGTTCTTC
TRBV28	TRBJ1-1	many	TRBD1	CASTRGRNTEAFF	TGTGCCAGCACCAGGGGGCGGAACACTGAAGCTTTCTTT